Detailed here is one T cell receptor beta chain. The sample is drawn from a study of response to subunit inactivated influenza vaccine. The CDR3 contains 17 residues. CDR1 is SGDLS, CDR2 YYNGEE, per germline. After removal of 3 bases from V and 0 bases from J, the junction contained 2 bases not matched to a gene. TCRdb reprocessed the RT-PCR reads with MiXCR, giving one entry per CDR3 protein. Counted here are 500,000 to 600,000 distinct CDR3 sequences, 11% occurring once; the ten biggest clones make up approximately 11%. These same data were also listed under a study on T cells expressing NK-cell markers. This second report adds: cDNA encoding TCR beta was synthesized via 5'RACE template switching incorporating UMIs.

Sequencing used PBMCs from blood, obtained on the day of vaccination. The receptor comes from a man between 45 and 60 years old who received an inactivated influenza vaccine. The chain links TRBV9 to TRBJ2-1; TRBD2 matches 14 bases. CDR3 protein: CASSETSGRASYNEQFF. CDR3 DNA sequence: TGTGCCAGCAGCGAGACTAGCGGGAGGGCCTCCTACAATGAGCAGTTCTTC.